This TCR beta chain was identified during a study of post-analysis software for immune sequencing data. At the level of the study: The cohort encompassed relapsing-remitting, secondary progressive and progressive-relapsing multiple sclerosis disease courses. Findings and limits, study-wide: Strong same-batch co-clustering of samples appeared with F measure clustering. Patients showed TRBV5-6, TRBV5-1 and TRBV20-1 among roughly 5 TRBV segments more frequent than in controls. Comparison with controls showed significantly lower normalized Chao1 diversity in multiple sclerosis patients.

Researchers reported that TCR beta cDNA libraries carried unique molecular identifiers. cDNA molecules numbering some 500,000 came from roughly 1 to 10 million T cells. TCRdb reprocessed the PCR reads with MiXCR, giving one entry per CDR3 protein. Here the sample spans fewer than 700,000 distinct CDR3 sequences, roughly 40% being singletons. This clonotype was seen only a few times. Its antigen is unknown. CDR1 is SEHNR, CDR2 FQNEAQ, per germline (reference sequence). Between the trimmed V and J ends, which lost 2 bases and 8 bases, there was a span of 16 bases. CDR3 length: 15 residues. The sequenced sample consisted of blood. V and J are TRBV7-9 and TRBJ2-1; possibly TRBD1 or TRBD2 for D (5 bases each). The TCR comes from a girl aged 10-17 years with multiple sclerosis. The CDR3 here is CASSLISSGRDEQFF. CDR3 nucleotide sequence: TGTGCCAGCAGCTTAATTTCCTCAGGGCGGGATGAGCAGTTCTTC. The variable domain in full, with the rest retrieved from reference TRBV7-9 and TRBJ2-1, is DTGVSQNPRHKITKRGQNVTFRCDPISEHNRLYWYRQTLGQGPEFLTYFQNEAQLEKSRLLSDRFSAERPKGSFSTLEIQRTEQGDSAMYLCASSLISSGRDEQFFGPGTRLTVL.